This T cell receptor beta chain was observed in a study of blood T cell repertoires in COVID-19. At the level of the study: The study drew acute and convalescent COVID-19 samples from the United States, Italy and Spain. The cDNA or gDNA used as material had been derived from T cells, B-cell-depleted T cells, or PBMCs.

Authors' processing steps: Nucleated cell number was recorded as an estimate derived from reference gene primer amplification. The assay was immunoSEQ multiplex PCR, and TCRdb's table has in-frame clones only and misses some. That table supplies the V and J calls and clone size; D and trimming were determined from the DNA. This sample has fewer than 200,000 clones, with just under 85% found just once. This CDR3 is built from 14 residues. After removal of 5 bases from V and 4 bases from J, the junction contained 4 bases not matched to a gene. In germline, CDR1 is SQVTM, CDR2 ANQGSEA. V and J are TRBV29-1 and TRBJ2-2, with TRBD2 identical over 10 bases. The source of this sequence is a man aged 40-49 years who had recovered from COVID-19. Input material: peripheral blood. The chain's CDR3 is CSVTAGGSTGELFF. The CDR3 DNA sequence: TGCAGCGTTACAGCGGGAGGGTCCACCGGGGAGCTGTTTTTT.